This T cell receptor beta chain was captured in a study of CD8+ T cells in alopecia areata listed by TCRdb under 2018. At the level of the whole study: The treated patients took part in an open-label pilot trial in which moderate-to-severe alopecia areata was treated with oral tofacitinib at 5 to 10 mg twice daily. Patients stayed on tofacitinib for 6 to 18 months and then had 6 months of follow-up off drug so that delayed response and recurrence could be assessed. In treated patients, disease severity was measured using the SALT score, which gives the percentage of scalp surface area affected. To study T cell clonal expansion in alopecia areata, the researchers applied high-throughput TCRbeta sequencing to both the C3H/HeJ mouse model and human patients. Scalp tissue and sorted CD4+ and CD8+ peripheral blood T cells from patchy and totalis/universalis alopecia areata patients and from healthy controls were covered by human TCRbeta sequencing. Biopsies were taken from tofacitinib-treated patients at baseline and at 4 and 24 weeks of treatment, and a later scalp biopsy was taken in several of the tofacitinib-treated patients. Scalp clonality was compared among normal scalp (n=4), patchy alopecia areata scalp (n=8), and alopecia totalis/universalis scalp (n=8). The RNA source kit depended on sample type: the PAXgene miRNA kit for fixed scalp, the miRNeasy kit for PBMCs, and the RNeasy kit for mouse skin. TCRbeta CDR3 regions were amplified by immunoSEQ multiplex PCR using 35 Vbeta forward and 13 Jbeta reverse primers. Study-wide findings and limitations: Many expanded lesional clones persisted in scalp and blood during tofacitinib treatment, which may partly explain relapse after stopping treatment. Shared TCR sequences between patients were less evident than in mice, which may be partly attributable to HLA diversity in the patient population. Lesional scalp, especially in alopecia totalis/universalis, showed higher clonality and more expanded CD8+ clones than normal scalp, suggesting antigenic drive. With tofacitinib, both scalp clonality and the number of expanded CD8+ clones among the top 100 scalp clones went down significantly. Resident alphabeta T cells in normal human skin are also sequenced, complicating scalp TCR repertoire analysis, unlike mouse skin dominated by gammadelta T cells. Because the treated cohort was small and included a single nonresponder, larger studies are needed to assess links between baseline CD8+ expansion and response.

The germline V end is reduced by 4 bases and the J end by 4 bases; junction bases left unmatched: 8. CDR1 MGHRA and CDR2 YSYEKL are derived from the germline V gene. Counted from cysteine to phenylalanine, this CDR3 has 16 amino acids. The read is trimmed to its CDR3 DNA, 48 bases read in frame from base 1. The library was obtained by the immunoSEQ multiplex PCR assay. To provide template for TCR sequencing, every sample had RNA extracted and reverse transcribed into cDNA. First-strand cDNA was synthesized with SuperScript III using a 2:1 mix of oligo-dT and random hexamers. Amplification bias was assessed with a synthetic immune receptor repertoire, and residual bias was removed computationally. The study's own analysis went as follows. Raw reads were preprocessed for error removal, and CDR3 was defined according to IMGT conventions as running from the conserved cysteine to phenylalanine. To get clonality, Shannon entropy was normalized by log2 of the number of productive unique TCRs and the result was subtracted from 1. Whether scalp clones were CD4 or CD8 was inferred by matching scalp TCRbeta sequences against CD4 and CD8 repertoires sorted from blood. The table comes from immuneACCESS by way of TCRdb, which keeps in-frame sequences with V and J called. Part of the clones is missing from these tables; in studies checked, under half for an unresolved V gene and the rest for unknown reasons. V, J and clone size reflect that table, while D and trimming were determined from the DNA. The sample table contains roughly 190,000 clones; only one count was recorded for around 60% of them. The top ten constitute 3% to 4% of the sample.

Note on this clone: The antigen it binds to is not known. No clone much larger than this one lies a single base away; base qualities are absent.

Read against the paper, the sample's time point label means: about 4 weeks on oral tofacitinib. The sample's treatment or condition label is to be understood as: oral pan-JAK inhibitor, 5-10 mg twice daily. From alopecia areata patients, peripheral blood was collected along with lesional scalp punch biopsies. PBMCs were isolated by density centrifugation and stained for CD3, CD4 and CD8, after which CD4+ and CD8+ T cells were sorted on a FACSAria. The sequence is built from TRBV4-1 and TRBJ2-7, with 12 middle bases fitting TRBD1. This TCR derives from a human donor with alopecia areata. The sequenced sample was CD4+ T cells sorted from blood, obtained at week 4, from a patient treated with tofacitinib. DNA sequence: TGCGCCAGCAGCCCGGGACAGGGGGCCGAAAAATACGAGCAGTACTTC. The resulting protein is CASSPGQGAEKYEQYF.